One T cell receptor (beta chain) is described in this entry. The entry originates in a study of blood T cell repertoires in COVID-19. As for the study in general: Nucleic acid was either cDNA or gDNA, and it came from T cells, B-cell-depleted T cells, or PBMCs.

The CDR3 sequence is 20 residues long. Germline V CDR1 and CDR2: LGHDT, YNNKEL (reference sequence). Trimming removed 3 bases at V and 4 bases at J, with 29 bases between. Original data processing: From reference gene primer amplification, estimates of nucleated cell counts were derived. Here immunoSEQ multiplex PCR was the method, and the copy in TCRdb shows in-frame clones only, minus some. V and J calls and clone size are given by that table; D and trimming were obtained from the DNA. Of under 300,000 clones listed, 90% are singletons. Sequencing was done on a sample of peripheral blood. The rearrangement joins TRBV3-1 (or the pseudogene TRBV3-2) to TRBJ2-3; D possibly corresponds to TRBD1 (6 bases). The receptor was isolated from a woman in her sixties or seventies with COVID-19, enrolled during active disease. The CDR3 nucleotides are TGTGCCAGCAGCCAGGGGTCATATGTCGGGGACACAAGGTGCCCAGATACGCAGTATTTT. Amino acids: CASSQGSYVGDTRCPDTQYF.